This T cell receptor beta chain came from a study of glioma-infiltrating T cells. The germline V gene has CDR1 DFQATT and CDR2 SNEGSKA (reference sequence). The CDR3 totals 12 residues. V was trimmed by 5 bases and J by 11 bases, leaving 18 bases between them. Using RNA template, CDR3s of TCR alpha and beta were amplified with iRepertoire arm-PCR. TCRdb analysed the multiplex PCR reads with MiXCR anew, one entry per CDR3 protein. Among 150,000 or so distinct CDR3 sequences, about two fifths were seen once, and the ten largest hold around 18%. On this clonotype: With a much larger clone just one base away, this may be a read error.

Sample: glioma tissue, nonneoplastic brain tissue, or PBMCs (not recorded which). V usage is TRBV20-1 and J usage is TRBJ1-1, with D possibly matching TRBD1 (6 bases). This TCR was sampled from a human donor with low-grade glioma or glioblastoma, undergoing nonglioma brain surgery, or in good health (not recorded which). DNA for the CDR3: TGCAGTGCTGACTCACGGGGGGCGGCGGCTTTCTTT. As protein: CSADSRGAAAFF.